A selection of T cell receptor beta chains follows, all from one sample in a study of OX40 agonist ivuxolimab in advanced cancers. Data came from immunoSEQ multiplex PCR; TCRdb stores just in-frame clones and leaves some out. The sample yields about 69,000 clones, approximately 80% seen once. The specimen comprised CD4+ or CD8+ T cells sorted from blood, sampled in a trial of the OX40 agonist ivuxolimab. Receptor source: an adult with an advanced solid tumor such as melanoma, head and neck, liver or kidney cancer. CDR3s include the opening cysteine and the closing phenylalanine or tryptophan. The D gene is left open where the match is weak. Clone size is shown for a subset of rows, as once, few, many or a class of expanded clone.

CDR3,DNA,V,size,D,J
CASSSRLGTSGDEQYF,TGTGCCAGCAGCTCACGATTGGGGACTAGCGGAGACGAGCAGTACTTC,TRBV7-9,few,TRBD2,TRBJ2-7
CASSWVGGETQYF,TGTGCCAGCAGCTGGGTGGGCGGAGAGACCCAGTACTTC,TRBV7-8,-,-,TRBJ2-5
CASSAKGQPSSYEQYF,TGTGCCAGCTCAGCTAAGGGACAGCCTAGCTCCTACGAGCAGTACTTC,TRBV18,-,TRBD1,TRBJ2-7
CASSNPGGEQFF,TGTGCCAGCAGCAATCCAGGCGGAGAGCAGTTCTTC,TRBV7-2,-,-,TRBJ2-1
CAWKWGGRRGSPLHF,TGTGCCTGGAAGTGGGGCGGACGTCGGGGTTCACCCCTCCACTTT,TRBV30,-,-,TRBJ1-6
CASSSPGQVFYEQYF,TGTGCCAGCAGTTCTCCAGGACAGGTGTTTTACGAGCAGTACTTC,TRBV28,-,TRBD1,TRBJ2-7
CASSYSQGTQYF,TGTGCCAGCAGTTATTCGCAGGGTACGCAGTATTTT,TRBV6-6,-,-,TRBJ2-3
CASSLRLDSYEQYF,TGCGCCAGCAGTCTCCGGCTGGACTCCTACGAGCAGTACTTC,TRBV23-1,-,-,TRBJ2-7
CASSYSIGEQYF,TGTGCCAGCAGTTACTCAATCGGAGAGCAGTACTTC,TRBV6-6,-,-,TRBJ2-7
CASSASRMDRMRHNEQFF,TGTGCCAGCAGCGCCTCACGGATGGACAGGATGAGGCACAATGAGCAGTTCTTC,TRBV21-1,-,-,TRBJ2-1
CASSVGGAHEQFF,TGTGCCAGCAGCGTAGGAGGGGCACATGAGCAGTTCTTC,TRBV9,-,-,TRBJ2-1
CASGRPGQPQHF,TGTGCCTCCGGACGGCCCGGACAGCCCCAGCATTTT,TRBV30,-,-,TRBJ1-5
CASSTPGTGGTVYGYTF,TGTGCCAGTAGTACGCCCGGGACAGGGGGAACAGTTTATGGCTACACCTTC,TRBV19,few,TRBD1,TRBJ1-2
CASSLLAGAAGELFF,TGTGCCAGCAGCCTGCTAGCGGGTGCGGCCGGGGAGCTGTTTTTT,TRBV14,once,TRBD2,TRBJ2-2
CASSGAGTSGSSEQFF,TGTGCCAGCAGCGGCGCCGGGACTAGCGGGAGTAGTGAGCAGTTCTTC,TRBV7-2,-,TRBD2,TRBJ2-1
CASSPRAERLSYNEQFF,TGTGCCAGCAGTCCTCGGGCCGAGCGCCTCTCCTACAATGAGCAGTTCTTC,TRBV27,-,-,TRBJ2-1
CASRDRVGYEQYF,TGTGCCAGCAGAGACAGGGTTGGGTACGAGCAGTACTTC,TRBV6-6,-,TRBD1,TRBJ2-7
CASSPTPSGTGANVLTF,TGCGCCAGCAGCCCGACCCCTAGTGGGACTGGGGCCAACGTCCTGACTTTC,TRBV5-1,-,-,TRBJ2-6
CASYRRNEQFF,TGTGCCAGCTACCGGAGGAATGAGCAGTTCTTC,TRBV6-6,-,-,TRBJ2-1
CASSAGGGGSPLHF,TGTGCCAGCAGTGCAGGGGGCGGGGGATCACCCCTCCACTTT,TRBV6-1,few,TRBD1,TRBJ1-6
CASSVGSSGRSANNNEQFF,TGTGCCAGCAGCGTAGGGAGTAGCGGGAGGTCCGCAAATAACAATGAGCAGTTCTTC,TRBV9,few,TRBD2,TRBJ2-1
CASSISAGAGETQYF,TGTGCCAGTAGTATATCCGCGGGAGCCGGAGAGACCCAGTACTTC,TRBV19,-,TRBD2,TRBJ2-5
CASRRTMEAYNEQFF,TGCGCCAGCAGGCGGACCATGGAGGCTTACAATGAGCAGTTCTTC,TRBV5-1,-,-,TRBJ2-1
CASSDPGQGNYGYTF,TGTGCCAGCAGTGACCCGGGACAGGGCAACTATGGCTACACCTTC,TRBV6-1,-,TRBD1,TRBJ1-2
CASSQAQGARGYTF,TGTGCCAGCAGCCAAGCACAGGGGGCGCGTGGCTACACCTTC,TRBV4-2,-,TRBD1,TRBJ1-2
CATRVRTGALGETQYF,TGTGCCACCAGGGTCCGGACAGGGGCGTTAGGAGAGACCCAGTACTTC,TRBV2,-,TRBD1,TRBJ2-5
CASMGGLAKNIQYF,TGTGCCAGCATGGGGGGGCTAGCCAAAAACATTCAGTACTTC,TRBV28,-,-,TRBJ2-4
CASSEVRTEAFF,TGTGCCAGCAGTGAAGTACGCACTGAAGCTTTCTTT,TRBV6-1,-,-,TRBJ1-1
CASSRGRERDQYF,TGTGCCAGCAGCAGGGGACGGGAGCGGGACCAGTACTTC,TRBV11-2,-,TRBD2,TRBJ2-5
CASGRGNEKLFF,TGTGCCAGCGGAAGGGGTAATGAAAAACTGTTTTTT,TRBV9,-,-,TRBJ1-4
CASSEQGRGYTF,TGTGCCAGCAGTGAACAGGGGAGGGGCTACACCTTC,TRBV2,-,-,TRBJ1-2
CASSPGQGYYGYTF,TGCGCCAGCAGCCCGGGACAGGGATACTATGGCTACACCTTC,TRBV5-1,once,TRBD1,TRBJ1-2
CASSLARGLSPEQYF,TGCGCCAGCAGCTTGGCCCGGGGACTCTCGCCCGAGCAGTACTTC,TRBV5-1,-,-,TRBJ2-7
CASSPTGAATEAFF,TGTGCCAGCAGTCCAACAGGGGCAGCCACTGAAGCTTTCTTT,TRBV2,-,TRBD1,TRBJ1-1
CASSSADLGSYEQYF,TGTGCCAGCAGTTCCGCGGACTTAGGGTCCTACGAGCAGTACTTC,TRBV6-5,-,-,TRBJ2-7
CAWSAGNTIYF,TGTGCCTGGAGTGCCGGAAACACCATATATTTT,TRBV30,once,-,TRBJ1-3
CASSLSSPSQETQYF,TGCGCCAGCAGCTTGTCCTCCCCTTCTCAAGAGACCCAGTACTTC,TRBV5-1,-,-,TRBJ2-5
CASSLVRGNNEKLFF,TGTGCCAGCAGCTTAGTTAGGGGGAACAATGAAAAACTGTTTTTT,TRBV7-9,-,-,TRBJ1-4
CASSPAGTGVTEAFF,TGTGCCAGCAGTCCCGCCGGGACAGGGGTAACTGAAGCTTTCTTT,TRBV27,few,TRBD1,TRBJ1-1
CASRIRGGDTQYF,TGTGCCAGCAGGATCAGGGGAGGCGATACGCAGTATTTT,TRBV25-1,-,-,TRBJ2-3
CASSSRGRAREQYF,TGTGCCAGCAGTTCGCGAGGGAGGGCCAGGGAGCAGTACTTC,TRBV6-1,-,TRBD2,TRBJ2-7
CASSRSRATEAFF,TGTGCCAGTAGTAGAAGCAGGGCCACTGAAGCTTTCTTT,TRBV19,-,-,TRBJ1-1
CASSFIDQPQHF,TGTGCCAGCAGTTTCATAGATCAGCCCCAGCATTTT,TRBV27,-,-,TRBJ1-5
CASNDLGGQQLNYGYTF,TGTGCCAGCAATGACCTCGGGGGGCAGCAACTTAACTATGGCTACACCTTC,TRBV6-1,-,-,TRBJ1-2
CASSPYEGQEKLFF,TGTGCCAGCTCACCTTACGAGGGGCAGGAAAAACTGTTTTTT,TRBV18,-,-,TRBJ1-4